This TCR beta chain was profiled in a study of T cell responses to AZD1222 COVID-19 vaccine. Findings of the study overall: Repertoire sampling was restricted to post-peak T cell response timepoints. White British ancestry dominated among donors, who included more females, and clonal diversity was possibly underestimated.

CDR3 length: 15 amino acids. Trimming removed 3 bases at V and 8 bases at J, with 16 bases between. Germline CDR1 and CDR2: LGHDT and YNNKEL (reference sequence). The table came from immunoSEQ multiplex PCR; TCRdb's copy has only in-frame clones and leaves some out. The top ten clones hold about 0.91% of a sample with fewer than 150,000 clones, roughly 93% of them seen once. In the case of this clone: Its cognate antigen is unknown.

This specimen consisted of peripheral blood, obtained on day 0 of AZD1222 vaccination. This chain connects TRBV3-1 (or the pseudogene TRBV3-2) to TRBJ1-4; D perhaps matches TRBD1 (6 bases). The origin of this receptor is an adult in good health. The CDR3 spells CASSQQGRGEEKLFF. In DNA, the CDR3 is TGTGCCAGCAGCCAGCAGGGGAGGGGTGAAGAAAAACTGTTTTTT.